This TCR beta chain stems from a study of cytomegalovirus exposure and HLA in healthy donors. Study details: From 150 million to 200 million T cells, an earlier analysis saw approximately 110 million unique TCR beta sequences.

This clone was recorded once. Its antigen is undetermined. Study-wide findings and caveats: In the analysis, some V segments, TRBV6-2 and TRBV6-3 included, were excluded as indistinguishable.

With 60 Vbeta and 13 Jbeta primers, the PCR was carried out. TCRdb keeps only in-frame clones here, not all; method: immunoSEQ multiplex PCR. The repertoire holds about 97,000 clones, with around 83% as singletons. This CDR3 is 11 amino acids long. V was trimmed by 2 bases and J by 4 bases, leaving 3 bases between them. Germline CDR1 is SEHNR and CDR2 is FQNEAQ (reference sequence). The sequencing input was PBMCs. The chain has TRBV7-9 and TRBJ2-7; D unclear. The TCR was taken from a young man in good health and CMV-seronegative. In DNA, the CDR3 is TGTGCCAGCAGCTTATCTTACGAGCAGTACTTC. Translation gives CASSLSYEQYF.